This T cell receptor beta chain stems from a study of blood T cell repertoires in COVID-19. The germline V gene has CDR1 LGHNA and CDR2 YNFKEQ. This CDR3 contains 16 residues. V shed 0 bases, J shed 5 bases, and the junction held 5 bases outside the gene matches. Assay: immunoSEQ multiplex PCR; the TCRdb copy retains only in-frame clones and omits some. The sample lists roughly 74,000 clones, around nine tenths occurring once. Sequencing was done on a sample of peripheral blood. This TCR derives from a woman older than 75 with active or convalescent COVID-19. The chain has TRBV4-2 and TRBJ1-4; 8 bases match TRBD1. The CDR3 is CASSQDDRQGNEKLFF. In DNA form, the CDR3 reads TGTGCCAGCAGCCAAGATGACAGACAGGGGAATGAAAAACTGTTTTTT.